This passage covers 16 T cell receptor beta chains from one sample sequenced in a study of cytomegalovirus exposure and HLA in healthy donors. Vbeta (60) and Jbeta (13) primers were used in the PCR. The data were produced by immunoSEQ multiplex PCR, yet TCRdb's version contains in-frame clones alone and is incomplete. The sample records under 200,000 clones, about 76% being singletons. Sequencing input: PBMCs. These receptors were taken from a woman between 40 and 50 years old in good health and CMV-seropositive.

The chain carries TRBV19 and TRBJ1-5; 9 bases fit TRBD1. The length of the CDR3 is 16 residues. The trim removed 3 bases at V and 5 bases at J, leaving 8 bases unmatched. Germline loops: CDR1 LNHDA, CDR2 SQIVND (reference sequence). CDR3 protein: CASSMLGQGVHQPQHF. The CDR3 DNA sequence: TGTGCCAGTAGTATGTTGGGACAGGGTGTTCATCAGCCCCAGCATTTT.

The J gene is TRBJ1-6, the V gene TRBV18; D unclear. From germline, CDR1 is KGHSH and CDR2 LQKENI. The length of the CDR3 is 13 residues. V was trimmed by 7 bases and J by 0 bases, leaving 4 bases between them. The CDR3 nucleotides are TGTGCCAGCTGCTACTCCTATAATTCACCCCTCCACTTT. Its translation is CASCYSYNSPLHF.

The chain joins TRBV4-2 to TRBJ2-7; D perhaps matches TRBD2 (5 bases). Germline CDR1 LGHNA, CDR2 YNFKEQ. The V end was cut by 0 bases, the J end by 4 bases, with 10 bases between. The CDR3 loop spans 14 amino acids. The CDR3: CASSQEWLAYEQYF. The CDR3 DNA follows: TGTGCCAGCAGCCAAGAATGGCTAGCTTACGAGCAGTACTTC.

V usage is TRBV9 and J usage is TRBJ2-3; D is possibly TRBD2 (7 bases). V lost 0 bases and J 3 bases, leaving 11 bases between the germline ends. The CDR3 contains 15 residues. The germline V gene encodes CDR1 SGDLS and CDR2 YYNGEE. The CDR3 nucleotides read TGTGCCAGCAGCGTAGGGGGGGGCCGAACAGATACGCAGTATTTT. The encoded protein is CASSVGGGRTDTQYF.

CDR3 sequence reads: CASSYSGTGAEKLFF. The CDR3 region has the DNA TGTGCCAGCAGTTACTCCGGGACAGGGGCTGAAAAACTGTTTTTT. This chain links TRBV6-5 with TRBJ1-4, with 10 bases that match TRBD1. The CDR3 contains 15 residues. With V trimmed by 0 bases and J by 7 bases, 2 bases remained unmatched. Germline V CDR1 and CDR2: MNHEY, SVGAGI.

The gene calls are TRBV9 and TRBJ2-2; tentatively, D is TRBD2 (6 bases). This CDR3 has 15 residues. Trimming shortened V by 0 bases and J by 3 bases, and 9 bases separated the two germline ends. Germline V gene sequence: CDR1 SGDLS, CDR2 YYNGEE. CDR3 in amino acids: CASSVGTIHTGELFF. DNA for the CDR3: TGTGCCAGCAGCGTAGGGACTATTCACACCGGGGAGCTGTTTTTT.

J is TRBJ2-2 and V is TRBV18; perhaps TRBD2 as D (6 bases). Between the trimmed V and J ends, which lost 0 bases and 10 bases, there was a span of 12 bases. The CDR3 consists of 14 residues. Germline V gene lookup returns CDR1 KGHSH and CDR2 LQKENI. The CDR3, as DNA: TGTGCCAGCTCACCACCGGGACTGGCAACGGAGCTGTTTTTT. Residues: CASSPPGLATELFF.

The genes are TRBV6-1 and TRBJ2-3, with 13 bases that match TRBD2. After removal of 0 bases from V and 2 bases from J, the junction contained 5 bases not matched to a gene. This CDR3 is built from 18 residues. Germline V gene lookup returns CDR1 MNHNS and CDR2 SASEGT. The CDR3 DNA is TGTGCCAGCAGTGAAGCGGGGGGACTAGCGGGAAACACAGATACGCAGTATTTT. Translation: CASSEAGGLAGNTDTQYF.

This clone has only a few counts. J is TRBJ1-1 and V is TRBV18, with 7 bases that match TRBD1. Trimming took 3 bases from V and 3 from J; bases not matched to a gene: 1. The CDR3 has 13 amino acids. Germline values: CDR1 KGHSH, CDR2 LQKENI. CDR3 DNA sequence: TGTGCCAGCTCACCTGGACAGGACACTGAAGCTTTCTTT. It specifies CASSPGQDTEAFF.

This chain joins TRBV7-2 and TRBJ2-5; D is possibly TRBD2 (6 bases). This CDR3 is 13 amino acids long. V lost 3 bases to trimming and J lost 4 bases, with 9 bases between them. CDR1 SGHTA and CDR2 FQGNSA come from the germline V gene. The CDR3 loop is CASSFLRGETQYF. The CDR3 DNA reads as TGTGCCAGCAGCTTCCTGCGGGGAGAGACCCAGTACTTC. Complete variable domain (other parts from reference TRBV7-2 and TRBJ2-5): GAGVSQSPSNKVTEKGKDVELRCDPISGHTALYWYRQSLGQGLEFLIYFQGNSAPDKSGLPSDRFSAERTGGSVSTLTIQRTQQEDSAVYLCASSFLRGETQYFGPGTRLLVL.

The rearrangement joins TRBV19 to TRBJ2-1; 10 nucleotides align to TRBD2. Trimming cost V 5 bases and J 4 bases; bases outside gene matches: 5. The germline CDR1 and CDR2 sequences are LNHDA and SQIVND (reference sequence). The CDR3 runs 15 residues. In DNA form, the CDR3 reads TGTGCCAGTAGTTCACTAGCGGGGAATTACAATGAGCAGTTCTTC. This codes for CASSSLAGNYNEQFF.

The CDR3 DNA sequence: TGTGCCAGCAGCTTGGGGCGGCAGATAGGGGCCCAGTACTTC. Translating gives CASSLGRQIGAQYF. This chain links TRBV5-6 with TRBJ2-5; D perhaps matches TRBD1 (5 bases). The CDR3 runs 14 residues. Per germline, CDR1 SGHDT and CDR2 YYEEEE. Trimming removed 0 bases at V and 9 bases at J, with 15 bases between.

The V call is TRBV5-1, the J call TRBJ2-7, with a possible D match to TRBD1 (6 bases). V shed 0 bases and J shed 8 bases, with 12 bases lying between them. The CDR3 consists of 13 residues. In germline, CDR1 is SGHRS, CDR2 YFSETQ. DNA of the CDR3: TGCGCCAGCAGCTTGGAAACAGGGACGCAGCAGTACTTC. This encodes CASSLETGTQQYF.

The chain employs TRBV10-1 and TRBJ2-1; D perhaps matches TRBD2 (6 bases). The V end lost 0 bases, the J end lost 3 bases, and 9 bases lay between the germline ends. CDR1 and CDR2 (germline): WNHNN, SYGVQD (reference sequence). This CDR3 contains 15 residues. In DNA form, the CDR3 reads TGCGCCAGCAGTGAGTCGGCTAGCGACTACAATGAGCAGTTCTTC. Translated: CASSESASDYNEQFF.

The chain employs TRBV4-1 and TRBJ2-1; 8 positions match TRBD2. Trimming removed 3 bases from V and 6 bases from J; junction bases left unmatched: 10. CDR1 is MGHRA, CDR2 YSYEKL, per germline. The CDR3 sequence is 16 residues long. CDR3 coding DNA: TGCGCCAGCAGCCAGGTGTCCGGACTAGCAATCAATGAGCAGTTCTTC. This encodes CASSQVSGLAINEQFF.

CDR3 sequence: CSVGGGTYTEAFF. The CDR3 DNA sequence: TGCAGCGTTGGCGGGGGGACCTACACTGAAGCTTTCTTT. The rearrangement joins TRBV29-1 to TRBJ1-1; D perhaps matches TRBD1 (5 bases). Per germline, CDR1 SQVTM and CDR2 ANQGSEA. The CDR3 contains 13 residues. Deletions cut 4 bases from V and 3 bases from J, with 12 bases between.